This TCR beta chain was profiled in a study of Ad26.COV2.S vaccination and SARS-CoV-2 variants (dated by TCRdb to the early 2020s). For the wider study: Vaccine-arm donors were drawn from COV1001, a multicentre, randomized, double-blind, placebo-controlled phase I-IIa trial of Ad26.COV2.S in healthy adults. The TCR-sequenced set comprised roughly 30 samples: around 20 Ad26.COV2.S vaccine recipients, 5 placebo recipients and 8 SARS-CoV-2 convalescent individuals. Trial participants were randomized into five groups of five: low-dose or high-dose Ad26.COV2.S given once or twice, or placebo on both occasions. Throughout the experiments and outcome assessment, investigators stayed blinded to trial group allocation. Ad26.COV2.S was given intramuscularly at 5x10^10 or 1x10^11 viral particles, as a single shot or as two shots 56 days apart. Sequencing of the TCRbeta repertoire served to evaluate the specificity and breadth of SARS-CoV-2-reactive T cell receptors following Ad26.COV2.S vaccination.

This specimen's treatment or condition label, interpreted: roughly 19 received Ad26.COV2.S at low or high dose, single or two shots; roughly 5 received placebo; per-sample allocation not given. Repertoires of vaccine and placebo recipients were sequenced from samples collected on day 63 after the first injection. In Cohort 1b, around 23 adults aged 18-55 years were enrolled at a single site in Boston, USA, between 29 July and 7 August 2020. Ad26.COV2.S was a replication-incompetent adenovirus type 26 vector expressing a prefusion-stabilized SARS-CoV-2 spike protein from the original Wuhan strain. TCRbeta CDR3 regions were sequenced with the immunoSEQ Assay. After extraction, genomic DNA underwent amplification by bias-controlled multiplex PCR, followed by high-throughput sequencing. As for the authors' bioinformatics: To quantify the absolute abundance of every unique TCRbeta CDR3 region, sequences were collapsed and filtered. T cell fraction was estimated by normalizing TCRbeta template counts to usable DNA, with usable DNA measured through amplification of reference genes found in all nucleated cells. Repertoire TCRs were annotated as SARS-CoV-2-specific when V gene, CDR3 amino acid sequence and J gene were exactly matched to a known reactive TCR set. The reference SARS-CoV-2 TCR set was obtained from MIRA and was filtered for enrichment in COVID-19-positive ImmuneCODE repertoires, whereby public or cross-reactive TCRs were removed. Using the MIRA antigens, annotated TCRs were further analysed by specific ORF or by position within an ORF. Depth was the summed frequency of annotated unique rearrangements, while breadth was defined as annotated unique rearrangements over total unique productive rearrangements. Two-sided Wilcoxon rank-sum tests were used to compare TCR breadth between groups. The table was pulled from immuneACCESS by TCRdb, which kept in-frame rearrangements only. Such tables lose some clones; where checked, under half of the loss comes from unresolved V genes, and the rest has no known cause. V and J calls and clone size are as listed in that table; D and trimming were resolved from the DNA. The sample includes about 410,000 clones, with about 90% observed a single time. Roughly 1.7% of the sample rests with the top ten.

Note on this clone: The target of this receptor is not known. It has no much larger one-base neighbor in the sample; base qualities were not kept.

CDR1 is given as SGHTA and CDR2 as FQGNSA, both from the germline V gene. V sheds 7 bases and J sheds 7 bases, leaving 10 bases between their ends. The CDR3 goes from the cysteine to the phenylalanine over 12 residues. Only the CDR3 DNA is retained, 36 bases long and in frame from the first base. The full study reports these points: The study lacked the statistical power to compare responses across vaccine doses or regimens. The authors noted that total T cell responses may have been underestimated by the TCR breadth and depth analyses. Substantial breadth of spike-specific CD8+ and CD4+ T cell responses was reported after vaccination. Vaccine and placebo recipients had similar non-spike TCR breadth, a finding consistent with the vaccine containing only spike. Higher spike-specific TCR breadth was observed in Ad26.COV2.S recipients than in placebo recipients (P = 0.0014).

This clonotype was obtained from a person aged 18-60 years who received the Ad26.COV2.S COVID-19 vaccine or a placebo. The starting material was peripheral blood, obtained in a trial of Ad26.COV2.S vaccine versus placebo. The V and J genes are TRBV7-2 and TRBJ2-2; no D gene is confidently identified. The CDR3 sequence is CASTAGFGELFF. The bases read TGTGCCAGCACCGCCGGATTCGGGGAGCTGTTTTTT.